The source of this T cell receptor (beta chain) is a study of shared clonotypes between healthy human individuals. Assay used: immunoSEQ multiplex PCR; TCRdb lists only in-frame clones, some missing. The table includes approximately 940,000 clones, around three quarters detected once. CDR3 length equals 15 residues. With V trimmed by 5 bases and J by 3 bases, 7 bases remained unmatched. CDR1 GTSNPN and CDR2 SVGIG come from the germline V gene (reference sequence). The sequence was obtained from a man aged 18 to 29 in good health. The sequenced sample consisted of memory CD4+ T cells sorted from blood. Subset reported: CD45RA-negative fraction. This chain connects TRBV30 to TRBJ1-2, with TRBD1 matching 12 bases. The CDR3 region is CAWGGQGASYYGYTF. The CDR3 nucleotides are TGTGCCTGGGGGGGACAGGGGGCTTCCTACTATGGCTACACCTTC.